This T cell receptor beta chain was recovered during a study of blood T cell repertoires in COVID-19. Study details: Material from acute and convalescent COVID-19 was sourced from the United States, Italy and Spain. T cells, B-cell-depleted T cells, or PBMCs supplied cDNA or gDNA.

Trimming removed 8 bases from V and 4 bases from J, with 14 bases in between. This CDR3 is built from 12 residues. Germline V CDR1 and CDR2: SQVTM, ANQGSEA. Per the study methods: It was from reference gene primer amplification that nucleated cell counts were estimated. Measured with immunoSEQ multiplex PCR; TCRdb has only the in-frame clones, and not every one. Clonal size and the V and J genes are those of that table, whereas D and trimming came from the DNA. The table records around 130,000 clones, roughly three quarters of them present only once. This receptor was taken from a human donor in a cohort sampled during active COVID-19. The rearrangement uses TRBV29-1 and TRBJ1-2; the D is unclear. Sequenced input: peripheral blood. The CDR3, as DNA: TGCAGCTCAAAAGAGGCGGGCTATGGCTACACCTTC. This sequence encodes CSSKEAGYGYTF.